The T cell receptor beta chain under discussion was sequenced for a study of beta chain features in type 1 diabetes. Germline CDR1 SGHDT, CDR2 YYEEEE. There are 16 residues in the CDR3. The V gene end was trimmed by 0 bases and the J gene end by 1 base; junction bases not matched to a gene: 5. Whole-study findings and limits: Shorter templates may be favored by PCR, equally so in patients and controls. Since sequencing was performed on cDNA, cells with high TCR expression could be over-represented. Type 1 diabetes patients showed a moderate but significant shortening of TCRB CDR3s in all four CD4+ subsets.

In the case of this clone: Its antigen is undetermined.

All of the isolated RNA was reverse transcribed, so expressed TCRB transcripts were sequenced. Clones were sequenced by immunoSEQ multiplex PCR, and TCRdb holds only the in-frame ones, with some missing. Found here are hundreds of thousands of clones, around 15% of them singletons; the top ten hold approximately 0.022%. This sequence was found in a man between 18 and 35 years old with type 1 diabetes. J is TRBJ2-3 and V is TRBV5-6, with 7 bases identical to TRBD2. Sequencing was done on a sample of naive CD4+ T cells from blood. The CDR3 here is CASSLGASGRTDTQYF. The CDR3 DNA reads TGTGCCAGCAGCTTGGGTGCTAGCGGACGCACAGATACGCAGTATTTT.